This T cell receptor beta chain emerged from a study of blood T cell repertoires in COVID-19. Turning to the study itself: The United States, Italy and Spain were the sources of the acute and convalescent COVID-19 samples.

Authors' processing steps: It was from reference gene primer amplification that nucleated cell counts were estimated. Here immunoSEQ multiplex PCR was the method, and the copy in TCRdb shows in-frame clones only, minus some. D and trimming come from the DNA, and the V and J calls and clone size come from that table. The table lists over 200,000 clones, approximately 88% of them singletons. People in the exposed group encountered a COVID-19 case within 2 weeks before entering the study. The length of the CDR3 is 15 residues. Per the germline V gene, CDR1 is SGHTA and CDR2 is FQGTGA. Trimming cost V 2 bases and J 5 bases; bases outside gene matches: 5.

The receptor's source is a woman younger than 45 who had been exposed to COVID-19. Sequencing was performed on PBMCs or T cells enriched from blood (not recorded which). The gene calls are TRBV7-3 and TRBJ2-5; 10 bases are shared with TRBD2. CDR3 residues: CASSLLAGERETQYF. The CDR3 bases are TGTGCCAGCAGCTTACTAGCGGGAGAGAGGGAGACCCAGTACTTC.